A single sample is the source of the 11 T cell receptor beta chains below, sequenced in a study of identical twins. TCRdb reanalysed the 5' RACE reads using MiXCR and keeps one entry per CDR3 protein. This sample yields more than 1.5 million distinct CDR3 sequences, of which around a third are seen a single time; around 0.3% belongs to the top ten. Sequences were obtained from cord blood. All receptors come from a newborn girl in good health.

The CDR3 loop reads CASSLPLSEQFF. The DNA for the CDR3 is TGTGCCAGCAGCTTGCCTCTGAGTGAGCAGTTCTTC. The chain links TRBV7-2 to TRBJ2-1; D not certain. This CDR3 has 12 amino acids. Per germline, CDR1 SGHTA and CDR2 FQGNSA. Trimming took off 3 bases at V and 9 bases at J, with 9 bases between the two ends.

About this clonotype itself: Given a much more abundant clone one base away, this may be a read error. The V call is TRBV25-1, the J call TRBJ2-7; possible D gene TRBD1, 5 bases. The DNA end is a closer match to TRBJ2-4, so the J assignment may be wrong. This CDR3 is built from 16 residues. Germline V lookup: CDR1 MGHDK, CDR2 SYGVNS. The DNA for the CDR3 is TGTGCCAGCAATGAATTATCTGGGCCTTACCAGGGCATTCAGTACTTC. As protein: CASNELSGPYQGIQYF.

V and J are TRBV12-3 or TRBV12-4 and TRBJ2-6; 7 bases map to TRBD1. V trimming: 7 bases; J trimming: 0 bases; junction bases outside the gene matches: 12. CDR3 length: 18 residues. The CDR3 is CASTLRGQLHSGANVLTF. CDR3 DNA sequence: TGTGCCAGCACCCTAAGGGGACAGCTCCACTCTGGGGCCAACGTCCTGACTTTC.

The chain uses TRBV20-1 and TRBJ2-1, with D perhaps matching TRBD2 (7 bases). Germline CDR1 reads DFQATT; CDR2 reads SNEGSKA (reference sequence). V gave up 4 bases and J gave up 7 bases, with 11 bases separating them. The CDR3 sequence is 12 residues long. Here the CDR3 DNA reads TGCAGTGCTAAAGAGGGGGGGAATGAGCAGTTCTTC. It translates to CSAKEGGNEQFF.

V gene TRBV4-2 combines with J gene TRBJ2-1; D may correspond to TRBD1 or TRBD2 (6 bases each). The CDR3 is 16 residues long. Per the germline V gene, CDR1 is LGHNA and CDR2 is YNFKEQ. Trimming cost V 1 base and J 4 bases, with 14 bases left between them. The CDR3 bases are TGTGCCAGCAGCCAAGTGGGGGGCCTCGGGTACAATGAGCAGTTCTTC. Its protein is CASSQVGGLGYNEQFF.

The chain carries TRBV4-1 and TRBJ2-6; 7 bases align to TRBD1. J lost 0 bases, V lost 2 bases, and 7 bases had no gene match. The CDR3 has 18 amino acids. CDR1 MGHRA and CDR2 YSYEKL come from the germline V gene. The CDR3, as DNA: TGCGCCAGCAGCCAAAAGACAGGGCTCCTCTCTGGGGCCAACGTCCTGACTTTC. Translation gives CASSQKTGLLSGANVLTF.

The chain recombines TRBV11-2 with TRBJ2-7, with a possible D match to TRBD2 (6 bases). This CDR3 has 15 residues. Germline V gene sequence: CDR1 SGHAT, CDR2 FQNNGV. The V gene lost 5 bases and the J gene lost 7 bases, with 21 bases spanning the gap. This CDR3 is CASSPIAGLANEQYF. Written as DNA, the CDR3 is TGTGCCAGCAGCCCCATTGCGGGACTCGCTAATGAGCAGTACTTC.

The chain combines TRBV12-3 or TRBV12-4 with TRBJ2-1, with 9 bases matching TRBD1. Trimming removed 8 bases from V and 7 bases from J; junction bases left unmatched: 6. This CDR3 has 13 residues. CDR3 nucleotide sequence: TGTGCCAGCCGTGGACAGGGGAAAAATGAGCAGTTCTTC. Encoded protein: CASRGQGKNEQFF.

This rearrangement joins TRBV6-1 to TRBJ1-1; D gene uncertain. V gave up 7 bases and J gave up 0 bases, with 15 bases separating them. There are 15 residues in the CDR3. Germline CDR1 reads MNHNS; CDR2 reads SASEGT. The CDR3 loop is CASTLERTLNTEAFF. As DNA, the CDR3 is TGTGCCAGCACCTTAGAACGGACGTTGAACACTGAAGCTTTCTTT.

This clonotype was seen only a few times. V is TRBV5-1 and J is TRBJ2-7; 9 bases are a match to TRBD2. CDR3 length equals 16 residues. V dropped 0 bases and J dropped 5; count of bases not matched to a gene: 9. The germline gives CDR1 SGHRS, CDR2 YFSETQ. As DNA, the CDR3 is TGCGCCAGCAGCTTGGGCCTTAGCGGGAGTGTCGACGAGCAGTACTTC. Protein sequence: CASSLGLSGSVDEQYF.

This CDR3 is CASSVERGGPFDEQFF. The CDR3 DNA reads as TGTGCCAGCAGTGTCGAGCGGGGGGGCCCATTCGATGAGCAGTTCTTC. This chain joins TRBV12-3 or TRBV12-4 and TRBJ2-1; TRBD2 aligns across 10 bases. The CDR3 contains 16 residues. Trimming took 5 bases from V and 8 from J; bases not matched to a gene: 12.